The source of this TCR beta chain is a study of T cell changes during pregnancy in multiple sclerosis. CDR1 is MNHNS, CDR2 SASEGT, per germline. The CDR3 loop spans 15 amino acids. With V trimmed by 7 bases and J by 9 bases, 8 bases remained unmatched. Produced via immunoSEQ multiplex PCR; TCRdb's table is partial and in-frame only. This sample has 75,000 to 95,000 clones; 93% occur once, and the top ten carry 2.5%. The sample in question was peripheral blood, obtained in the second trimester of pregnancy. V gene TRBV6-1 combines with J gene TRBJ2-1, with 14 bases fitting TRBD2. This clonotype was sampled from a female donor with multiple sclerosis, enrolled in a pregnancy study. In DNA, the CDR3 is TGTGCCAGCATGGGGGGACTAGCGGGAGTTGGTGAGCAGTTCTTC. It codes for CASMGGLAGVGEQFF.